This TCR beta chain emerged from a study of monozygotic twins with inflammatory bowel disease. Study-wide points: TCRbeta diversity (inverse Simpson) was lower in IBD patients than in healthy co-twins. For IBD, no single strong associated signal or clonotype was supported. Individual T cell subtypes were not distinguishable.

This CDR3 has 15 amino acids. Germline V gene data show CDR1 as SGHRS and CDR2 as YFSETQ. Points on this clonotype: Its antigen is unidentified.

There were 3500 ng of total RNA used for each TCR library. One entry per CDR3 protein, without DNA, is what TCRdb gives after re-calling the 5' RACE reads. This sample contains under 200,000 distinct CDR3 sequences. This rearrangement joins TRBV5-1 to TRBJ2-1; TCRdb returns TRBD2, unconfirmable since there is no DNA. This TCR was sampled from a human donor with ulcerative colitis or Crohn's disease, or a healthy co-twin of an affected twin (not recorded which). Sequenced sample: blood. The CDR3 sequence: CASSLGVAGVGEQFF. Supplemented by reference TRBV5-1 and TRBJ2-1, the full variable domain reads KAGVTQTPRYLIKTRGQQVTLSCSPISGHRSVSWYQQTPGQGLQFLFEYFSETQRNKGNFPGRFSGRQFSNSRSEMNVSTLELGDSALYLCASSLGVAGVGEQFFGPGTRLTVL.